This T cell receptor (beta chain) was sequenced for a study of cytomegalovirus exposure and HLA in healthy donors. Trimming removed 3 bases from V and 5 bases from J, with 4 bases in between. Germline lookup yields CDR1 MNHEY and CDR2 SMNVEV (reference sequence). The CDR3 has 11 amino acids. The PCR contained 60 Vbeta and 13 Jbeta primers. The method was immunoSEQ multiplex PCR; TCRdb's version includes in-frame clones alone and lacks a portion of them. Of 160,000 or so clones listed, 80% are singletons. This TCR was sampled from a male donor in good health and CMV-seropositive. J is TRBJ1-1 and V is TRBV27; D is undetermined. Sequencing was performed on PBMCs. CDR3 DNA: TGTGCCAGCAGTTTTCGGACTGAAGCTTTCTTT. It codes for CASSFRTEAFF.